This entry features one T cell receptor (beta chain) sequence. The sample belongs to a study of blood T cell repertoires in COVID-19. Overall study context: Donors in the United States, Italy and Spain gave samples during acute or convalescent COVID-19. T cells, B-cell-depleted T cells, or PBMCs provided the cDNA or gDNA that served as material.

The table came from immunoSEQ multiplex PCR; TCRdb's copy has only in-frame clones and leaves some out. The data hold 430,000 or so clones, with over 75% observed a single time. Clinical histories supplied by participants themselves formed the basis of cohort assignment. With 1 base clipped from V and 1 base from J, the junction kept 5 bases outside the gene matches. CDR3 length: 16 residues. Germline CDR1 is SGHDN and CDR2 is FVKESK. The J gene is TRBJ2-5, the V gene TRBV14, with TRBD1 matching 8 bases. Sequencing was done on a sample of PBMCs or T cells enriched from blood (not recorded which). The clonotype comes from a woman under 30 who had been exposed to COVID-19. CDR3 coding DNA: TGTGCCAGCAGCCAAGGGTGGACAGGGCCCCAAGAGACCCAGTACTTC. Translating it yields CASSQGWTGPQETQYF.